The text below deals with one TCR beta chain. Its antigen remains unidentified. This entry belongs to a study of a mutant IDH1 vaccine in newly diagnosed glioma. Study information: Treated patients, roughly 60% male and roughly 40% female, averaged around 40 years of age.

This sample's time point: week 23, last vaccination. Each vaccine dose was 300 ug of mutant IDH1 20-mer peptide, with topical imiquimod. The table came from immunoSEQ multiplex PCR; TCRdb's copy has only in-frame clones and leaves some out. The sample records approximately 35,000 clones, 70% to 90% being singletons. Germline CDR1 and CDR2: SEHNR and FQNEAQ (reference sequence). V gave up 2 bases and J gave up 2 bases, with 9 bases separating them. The length of the CDR3 is 14 residues. The specimen comprised PBMCs, sampled from a glioma patient whose treatment included an IDH1 peptide vaccine. The chain combines TRBV7-9 with TRBJ2-5, with D unclear. The sequence derives from a man between 40 and 49 years old with glioma. The CDR3 DNA follows: TGTGCCAGCAGCTTAACGCTAGGGCAAGAGACCCAGTACTTC. Translation gives CASSLTLGQETQYF.